A single TCR beta chain is shown here with its context. What it binds is not known. The entry originates in a study of neoadjuvant nivolumab and ipilimumab in lung cancer. Study context: Nivolumab 3 mg/kg was given days 1, 15 and 29, plus ipilimumab 1 mg/kg day 1 in combination. Study results and caveats: TCR richness and clonality were higher in tumors than adjacent uninvolved lung.

The assay was immunoSEQ multiplex PCR, and TCRdb's table has in-frame clones only and misses some. The repertoire consists of approximately 12,000 clones, with around 70% occurring once and the leading ten covering around 27%. This CDR3 region has 15 residues. CDR1 and CDR2 from the germline V gene are SEHNR and FQNEAQ (reference sequence). Trimming took off 3 bases at V and 6 bases at J, with 15 bases between the two ends. This TCR derives from an adult with non-small cell lung cancer. The starting material was peripheral blood, obtained after neoadjuvant nivolumab, alone or with ipilimumab, at or shortly before surgery. This chain joins TRBV7-9 and TRBJ2-1; the D gene is possibly TRBD2 (6 bases). The CDR3 region is CASSLRAGSPNEQFF. Here the CDR3 DNA reads TGTGCCAGCAGCTTGCGGGCGGGGTCGCCCAATGAGCAGTTCTTC. Drawing the rest from reference TRBV7-9 and TRBJ2-1, the complete variable domain is DTGVSQNPRHKITKRGQNVTFRCDPISEHNRLYWYRQTLGQGPEFLTYFQNEAQLEKSRLLSDRFSAERPKGSFSTLEIQRTEQGDSAMYLCASSLRAGSPNEQFFGPGTRLTVL.